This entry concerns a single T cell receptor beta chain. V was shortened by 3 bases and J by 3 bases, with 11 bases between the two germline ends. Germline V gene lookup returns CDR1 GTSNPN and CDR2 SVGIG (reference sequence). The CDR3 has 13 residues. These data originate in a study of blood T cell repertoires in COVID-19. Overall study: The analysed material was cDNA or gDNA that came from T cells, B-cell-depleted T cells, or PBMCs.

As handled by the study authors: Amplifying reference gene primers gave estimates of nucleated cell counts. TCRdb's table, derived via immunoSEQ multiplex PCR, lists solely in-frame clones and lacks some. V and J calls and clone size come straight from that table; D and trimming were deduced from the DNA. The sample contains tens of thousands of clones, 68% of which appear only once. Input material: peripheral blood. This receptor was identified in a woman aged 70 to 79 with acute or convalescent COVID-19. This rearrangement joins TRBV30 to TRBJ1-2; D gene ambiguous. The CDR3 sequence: CAWSPASDYGYTF. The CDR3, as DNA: TGTGCCTGGAGCCCCGCTTCAGACTATGGCTACACCTTC.